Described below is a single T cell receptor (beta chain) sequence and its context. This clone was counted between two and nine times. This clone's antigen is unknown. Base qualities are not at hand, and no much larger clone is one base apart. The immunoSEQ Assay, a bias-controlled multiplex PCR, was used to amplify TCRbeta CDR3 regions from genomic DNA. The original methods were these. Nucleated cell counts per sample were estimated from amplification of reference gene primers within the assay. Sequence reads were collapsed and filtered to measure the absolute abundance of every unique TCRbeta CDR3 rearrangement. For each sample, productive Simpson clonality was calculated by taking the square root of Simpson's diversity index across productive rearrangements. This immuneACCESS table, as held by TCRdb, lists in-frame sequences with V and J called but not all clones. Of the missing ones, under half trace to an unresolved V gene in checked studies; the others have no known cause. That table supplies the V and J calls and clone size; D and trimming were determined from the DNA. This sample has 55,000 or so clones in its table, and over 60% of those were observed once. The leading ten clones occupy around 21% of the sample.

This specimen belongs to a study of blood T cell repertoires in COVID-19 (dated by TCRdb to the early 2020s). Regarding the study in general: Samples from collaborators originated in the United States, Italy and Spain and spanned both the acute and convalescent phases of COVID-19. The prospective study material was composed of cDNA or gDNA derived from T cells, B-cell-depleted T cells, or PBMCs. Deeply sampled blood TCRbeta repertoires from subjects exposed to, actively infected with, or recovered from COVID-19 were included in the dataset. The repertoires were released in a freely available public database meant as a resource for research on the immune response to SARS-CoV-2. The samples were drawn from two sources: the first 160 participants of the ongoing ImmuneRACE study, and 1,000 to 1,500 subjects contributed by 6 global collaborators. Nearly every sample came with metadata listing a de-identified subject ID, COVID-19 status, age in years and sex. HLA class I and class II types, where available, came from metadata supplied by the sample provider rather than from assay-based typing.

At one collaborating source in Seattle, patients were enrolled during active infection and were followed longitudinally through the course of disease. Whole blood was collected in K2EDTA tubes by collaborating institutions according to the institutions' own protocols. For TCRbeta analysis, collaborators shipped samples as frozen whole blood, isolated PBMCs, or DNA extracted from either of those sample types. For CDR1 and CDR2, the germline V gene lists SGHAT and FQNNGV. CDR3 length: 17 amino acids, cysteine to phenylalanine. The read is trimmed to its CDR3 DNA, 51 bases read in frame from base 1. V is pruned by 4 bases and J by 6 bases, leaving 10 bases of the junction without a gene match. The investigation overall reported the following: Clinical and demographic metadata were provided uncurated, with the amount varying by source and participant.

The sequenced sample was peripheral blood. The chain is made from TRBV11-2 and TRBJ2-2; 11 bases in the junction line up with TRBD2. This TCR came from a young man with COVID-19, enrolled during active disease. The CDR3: CASSSQTSGSRSGELFF. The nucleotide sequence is TGTGCCAGCAGCTCCCAAACTAGCGGGAGTCGGTCCGGGGAGCTGTTTTTT. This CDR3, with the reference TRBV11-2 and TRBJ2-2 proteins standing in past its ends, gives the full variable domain EAGVAQSPRYKIIEKRQSVAFWCNPISGHATLYWYQQILGQGPKLLIQFQNNGVVDDSQLPKDRFSAERLKGVDSTLKIQPAKLEDSAVYLCASSSQTSGSRSGELFFGEGSRLTVL.